This TCR beta chain was sequenced during a study of blood T cell repertoires in COVID-19. Study summary: The study drew acute and convalescent COVID-19 samples from the United States, Italy and Spain. From T cells, B-cell-depleted T cells, or PBMCs came the material, which was cDNA or gDNA.

Looked up from germline, CDR1 is SNHLY and CDR2 is FYNNEI. This CDR3 spans 15 amino acids. Trimming cost V 1 base and J 7 bases, with 11 bases left between them. Authors' processing steps: Quantification of nucleated cells was approximated via reference gene primer amplification. Profiling relied on immunoSEQ multiplex PCR, and the TCRdb table lists in-frame clones only, not all of them. The V and J calls and clone size come from that table; D and trimming were worked out from the DNA. The top ten clones hold around 19% of a sample with under 130,000 clones, 65% to 80% of them seen once. The receptor was derived from a woman between 65 and 79 years old with acute or convalescent COVID-19. What was sequenced was peripheral blood. The V call is TRBV2, the J call TRBJ1-6; D possibly corresponds to TRBD1 (5 bases). CDR3: CASSEVRVRNSPLHF. In nucleotides, the CDR3 is TGTGCCAGCAGTGAAGTCAGGGTTAGGAATTCACCCCTCCACTTT.